The next 30 T cell receptor beta chains were all read from a single sample in a study of T cells in Graves' hyperthyroidism and ophthalmopathy (dated by TCRdb to 2018 to 2020). The method behind the library was multiplex PCR. Sequencing relied on an Illumina HiSeq 2000. The TCR beta CDR3 regions were amplified from the RNA transcripts. The TCR CDR3 was subjected to a first round of RT-PCR using the HTBI primer set and the Qiagen OneStep RT-PCR kit. TCRdb trimmed public reads at Q25 via fastp, called clones via MiXCR and kept in-frame beta chains. Each entry merges the rows of one CDR3 protein and shows their most common DNA and genes. This sample is represented by over 150,000 distinct CDR3 sequences; about a sixth of them were singletons. The top ten hold 53% of the sample. The material sequenced was blood. All receptors come from a woman aged 45 to 65 with Graves' hyperthyroidism.

This clonotype appeared many times. The chain couples TRBV29-1 to TRBJ1-1; D possibly corresponds to TRBD1 (6 bases). Trimming took off 5 bases at V and 1 base at J, with 14 bases between the two ends. CDR1 and CDR2 from the germline V gene are SQVTM and ANQGSEA. This CDR3 spans 14 amino acids. The CDR3 sequence is CSVTPGGPNTEAFF. As DNA, the CDR3 is TGCAGCGTTACCCCGGGGGGCCCGAACACTGAAGCTTTCTTT.

There are a few counts of this clonotype. A read error may explain this, as a much larger clone is one base away. The V and J genes are TRBV7-8 and TRBJ2-7; TRBD2 matches at 8 bases. The germline gives CDR1 SGHVS, CDR2 FQNEAQ. The CDR3 consists of 15 residues. The CDR3 spells CASSLVLAVSCEQYF. The DNA for the CDR3 is TGTGCCAGCAGCTTAGTACTAGCGGTCTCCTGCGAGCAGTACTTC. Complete variable domain (other parts from reference TRBV7-8 and TRBJ2-7): GAGVSQSPRYKVAKRGQDVALRCDPISGHVSLFWYQQALGQGPEFLTYFQNEAQLDKSGLPSDRFFAERPEGSVSTLKIQRTQQEDSAVYLCASSLVLAVSCEQYFGPGTRLTVT.

This clonotype appeared a few times. The rearrangement uses TRBV27 and TRBJ2-7; no definite D call. This CDR3 is 15 amino acids long. Germline-derived CDR1 and CDR2 are MNHEY and SMNVEV (reference sequence). The ends were cut back, 5 bases at V and 1 base at J, with 15 bases in the middle. CDR3 DNA: TGTGCCAGCAGTCCCCTTCCAGCGAGGTCCTACGAGCAGTACTTC. Protein product: CASSPLPARSYEQYF.

This clonotype was picked up many times. The V gene is TRBV12-3 or TRBV12-4, the J gene TRBJ1-2; 7 nucleotides match TRBD1. J was trimmed by 5 bases and V by 2 bases; bases with no gene match: 11. The CDR3 sequence is 16 residues long. This chain's CDR3 is CASSLNPPGQPYGYTF. The CDR3 DNA reads as TGTGCCAGCAGTTTAAACCCTCCGGGACAGCCGTATGGCTACACCTTC.

In its sample, this clonotype was seen many times. This rearrangement joins TRBV20-1 to TRBJ1-1; D call uncertain. Germline V gene lookup returns CDR1 DFQATT and CDR2 SNEGSKA (reference sequence). V lost 1 base to trimming and J lost 0 bases, with 12 bases between them. The CDR3 loop spans 15 amino acids. The CDR3 DNA is TGCAGTGCTAGAGGTCAGACTGGGATGAACACTGAAGCTTTCTTT. It codes for CSARGQTGMNTEAFF.

This clonotype was counted many times. The V and J genes are TRBV12-3 or TRBV12-4 and TRBJ1-4; D remains unclear. Trimming pared 6 bases from V and 5 bases from J, leaving 16 bases between. This CDR3 has 15 residues. The CDR3 here is CASSVTSDGNEKLFF. CDR3 sequence (DNA): TGTGCCAGCAGCGTTACGTCGGATGGCAATGAAAAACTGTTTTTT.

This clonotype was counted a few times. This chain uses TRBV9 with TRBJ2-3; 10 nucleotides match TRBD2. This CDR3 has 15 amino acids. Germline values: CDR1 SGDLS, CDR2 YYNGEE. V was pared by 0 bases and J by 3 bases, with 1 base of the junction left unmatched. In DNA form, the CDR3 reads TGTGCCAGCAGCGTAGCTAGCGGGAGAACAGATACGCAGTATTTT. Translated: CASSVASGRTDTQYF.

As to this clonotype: A much bigger clone sits one base away, suggesting this may be a read error. CDR3 bases: TGTGCCAGCAGTTCGACCCTTAGGGCGAGGAGGGAGGACTACGAGCAGTACTTC. Residues: CASSSTLRARREDYEQYF. The chain is built from TRBV28 and TRBJ2-7; D is perhaps TRBD2 (6 bases). Germline V gene data show CDR1 as MDHEN and CDR2 as SYDVKM. This CDR3 is built from 18 residues. Trimming took 4 bases from V and 3 from J, leaving 25 bases between them.

This chain uses TRBV11-2 with TRBJ2-3, with 10 bases aligning to TRBD1. CDR1 and CDR2 (germline): SGHAT, FQNNGV. This CDR3 spans 17 amino acids. Trimming cost V 6 bases and J 4 bases; bases outside gene matches: 13. The CDR3 sequence is CASSSGASGQGADTQYF. The CDR3, as DNA: TGTGCCAGCAGTTCGGGGGCTAGTGGACAGGGGGCAGATACGCAGTATTTT.

This clonotype was seen a few times. CDR3 sequence: CASSLMAGDNEQFF. The CDR3 DNA is TGTGCCAGCAGTTTAATGGCGGGGGACAATGAGCAGTTCTTC. V usage is TRBV12-3 or TRBV12-4 and J usage is TRBJ2-1, with TRBD2 matching over 7 bases. V lost 2 bases, J lost 5 bases, and 3 bases stayed unmatched. The CDR3 length is 14 residues.

This clonotype appeared many times. The rearrangement joins TRBV12-3 or TRBV12-4 to TRBJ1-5; perhaps TRBD1 as D (5 bases). This CDR3 spans 15 amino acids. V gave up 4 bases and J gave up 3 bases, with 13 bases separating them. The CDR3 region is CASSSWTRDNQPQHF. In DNA form, the CDR3 reads TGTGCCAGCAGTTCGTGGACAAGGGACAATCAGCCCCAGCATTTT.

This clonotype was picked up many times. V usage is TRBV20-1 and J usage is TRBJ2-2; D possibly matches TRBD1 or TRBD2 (6 bases each). CDR1 is DFQATT, CDR2 SNEGSKA, per germline (reference sequence). The CDR3 is 15 amino acids. The V end was cut by 4 bases, the J end by 7 bases, with 19 bases between. The CDR3 bases are TGCAGTGCTAACCCCAGCTGGGGGGCCGGCGGGGAGCTGTTTTTT. Translation gives CSANPSWGAGGELFF.

This chain links TRBV7-9 with TRBJ1-4; no firm D call. Germline V gene data show CDR1 as SEHNR and CDR2 as FQNEAQ (reference sequence). V lost 4 bases to trimming and J lost 7 bases, with 16 bases between them. This CDR3 spans 15 amino acids. In DNA form, the CDR3 reads TGTGCCAGCAGCTCACCACGGGGTCTGGGTGAAAAACTGTTTTTT. Amino acid sequence: CASSSPRGLGEKLFF.

This clonotype was detected many times. The CDR3 bases are TGTGCCAGCAGCCAAGTCGCGATGGGAGAGCAGTACTTC. Translated, it gives CASSQVAMGEQYF. The chain joins TRBV3-1 to TRBJ2-7; no definite D call. V lost 1 base, J lost 7 bases, and 11 bases lay in between. Germline V gives CDR1 LGHDT, CDR2 YNNKEL (reference sequence). The CDR3 has 13 amino acids.

V and J are TRBV5-1 and TRBJ1-4, with D unresolved. The V gene's germline CDR1 is SGHRS and CDR2 YFSETQ. The CDR3 contains 13 residues. Trimming took 6 bases from V and 0 from J, leaving 6 bases between them. The CDR3 loop is CASKGTTNEKLFF. CDR3 in DNA: TGCGCCAGCAAGGGTACAACTAATGAAAAACTGTTTTTT.

V and J are TRBV11-3 and TRBJ1-6; unclear D gene. V gave up 5 bases and J gave up 10 bases, with 12 bases separating them. CDR3 size: 13 residues. The germline V gene encodes CDR1 SGHNT and CDR2 YENEEA. The CDR3 here is CASSENMGSPLHF. The CDR3 coding sequence is TGTGCCAGCAGCGAGAACATGGGCTCACCCCTCCACTTT.

This clonotype was observed a few times. This rearrangement joins TRBV12-3 or TRBV12-4 to TRBJ2-7, with 10 bases that match TRBD2. The CDR3 has 16 amino acids. With 2 bases clipped from V and 3 bases from J, the junction kept 7 bases outside the gene matches. The CDR3: CASSLNIAGGRYEQYF. The CDR3 DNA sequence: TGTGCCAGCAGTTTAAACATAGCGGGAGGACGCTACGAGCAGTACTTC.

The rearrangement joins TRBV14 to TRBJ2-5, with a possible D match to TRBD2 (6 bases). Germline CDR1 is SGHDN and CDR2 is FVKESK. V was shortened by 3 bases and J by 6 bases, with 11 bases between the two germline ends. This CDR3 has 13 residues. The CDR3 sequence is CASSHGGVQTQYF. The DNA of the CDR3 is TGTGCCAGCAGCCATGGAGGGGTGCAGACCCAGTACTTC.

The genes are TRBV7-9 and TRBJ2-5; perhaps TRBD2 as D (5 bases). Germline-derived CDR1 and CDR2 are SEHNR and FQNEAQ (reference sequence). V was pared by 0 bases and J by 5 bases, with 13 bases between. This CDR3 has 15 residues. CDR3 nucleotides: TGTGCCAGCAGCTTAGCGAGGACGGACTTGGAGACCCAGTACTTC. Translation: CASSLARTDLETQYF.

In this sample, this clonotype turned up many times. This sequence joins TRBV12-3 or TRBV12-4 and TRBJ2-5, with 9 bases identical to TRBD1. The CDR3 is 13 amino acids. V gave up 6 bases and J gave up 3 bases; unmatched junction bases: 2. CDR3 protein: CASRRTGEETQYF. CDR3 DNA: TGTGCCAGCAGAAGGACAGGGGAAGAGACCCAGTACTTC.

In its sample, this clonotype was seen many times. V usage is TRBV11-3 and J usage is TRBJ1-1; D call uncertain. CDR1 is SGHNT and CDR2 is YENEEA in the germline V gene. The CDR3 loop spans 13 amino acids. V was cut by 5 bases and J by 0 bases, with 7 bases left in between. The CDR3 loop is CASSRELNTEAFF. Here the CDR3 DNA reads TGTGCCAGCAGCCGGGAACTGAACACTGAAGCTTTCTTT.

The rearrangement uses TRBV29-1 and TRBJ2-7; D perhaps matches TRBD1 (5 bases). The length of the CDR3 is 14 residues. The V end lost 3 bases, the J end lost 2 bases, and 14 bases lay between the germline ends. Germline assignment: CDR1 SQVTM and CDR2 ANQGSEA. The CDR3 coding sequence is TGCAGCGTTGACTTTCAGGGTCGCCCCTACGAGCAGTACTTC. It yields the protein CSVDFQGRPYEQYF.

This rearrangement joins TRBV5-5 to TRBJ1-3; D gene unclear. CDR3 length: 14 amino acids. Germline CDR1 reads SGHKS; CDR2 reads YYEKEE (reference sequence). V dropped 4 bases and J dropped 2 bases, with 10 bases sitting between them. The chain's CDR3 is CASSSPGAGNTIYF. The CDR3 region has the DNA TGTGCCAGCAGCAGTCCCGGGGCTGGAAACACCATATATTTT.

This clonotype was seen at least ten times. This chain connects TRBV12-5 to TRBJ2-7; 11 bases are shared with TRBD2. There are 15 residues in the CDR3. CDR1 is LGHNT, CDR2 FRNRAP, per germline. J was trimmed by 4 bases and V by 5 bases; bases with no gene match: 7. This CDR3 reads CASGHSGRAHYEQYF. In DNA, the CDR3 is TGTGCTAGTGGTCATAGCGGGAGGGCACATTACGAGCAGTACTTC.

This clonotype was seen ten or more times. The chain uses TRBV20-1 and TRBJ1-6; 9 bases fit TRBD1. Germline-derived CDR1 and CDR2 are DFQATT and SNEGSKA (reference sequence). The J segment lost 4 bases and the V segment lost 3 bases, leaving 10 bases of the junction unmatched. The CDR3 runs to 17 residues. The DNA of the CDR3 is TGCAGTGCTAGTGTCGCCGGGACAGGGCGGTATAATTCACCCCTCCACTTT. Amino acids: CSASVAGTGRYNSPLHF.

This clonotype came up a few times. V and J are TRBV19 and TRBJ2-5; TRBD2 aligns across 8 bases. V was pared by 3 bases and J by 1 base, with 4 bases of the junction left unmatched. Germline CDR1 is LNHDA and CDR2 is SQIVND (reference sequence). The CDR3 extends over 15 amino acids. The CDR3: CASSIASGPQETQYF. Written as DNA, the CDR3 is TGTGCCAGTAGTATCGCTAGCGGGCCCCAAGAGACCCAGTACTTC. The variable domain in full, with the rest retrieved from reference TRBV19 and TRBJ2-5, is DGGITQSPKYLFRKEGQNVTLSCEQNLNHDAMYWYRQDPGQGLRLIYYSQIVNDFQKGDIAEGYSVSREKKESFPLTVTSAQKNPTAFYLCASSIASGPQETQYFGPGTRLLVL.

This clonotype was seen repeatedly, ten times or more. This chain joins TRBV9 and TRBJ1-1; TRBD1 matches 7 bases. The germline V gene has CDR1 SGDLS and CDR2 YYNGEE. Trimming at V came to 4 bases and at J to 4 bases, leaving 4 bases not matched to a gene. This CDR3 spans 13 amino acids. This chain's CDR3 is CASSRGQRTEAFF. Here the CDR3 DNA reads TGTGCCAGCAGCAGGGGACAGCGCACTGAAGCTTTCTTT.

This clonotype has a count of ten or more. The rearrangement joins TRBV7-3 to TRBJ1-6; TRBD1 matches at 9 bases. This CDR3 is 15 amino acids long. With V trimmed by 4 bases and J by 10 bases, 8 bases remained unmatched. Germline loops: CDR1 SGHTA, CDR2 FQGTGA. In nucleotides, the CDR3 is TGTGCCAGCAGCTCCTCCGGGACAGGGTGGTCACCCCTCCACTTT. This encodes CASSSSGTGWSPLHF.

This clonotype has at least ten counts. The gene calls are TRBV6-2 or TRBV6-3 and TRBJ2-7, with 13 bases identical to TRBD2. CDR3 length: 15 amino acids. Germline V gene lookup returns CDR1 MNHEY and CDR2 SVGEGT. Unmatched junction bases numbered 12, after V lost 7 bases and J lost 9 bases. The CDR3 loop reads CASTPRTSGSPMQYF. In DNA form, the CDR3 reads TGTGCCAGCACCCCCCGGACTAGCGGGAGCCCTATGCAGTACTTC.

This chain uses TRBV6-1 with TRBJ2-1; tentatively, D is TRBD2 (6 bases). CDR3 length: 15 residues. Germline CDR1 MNHNS, CDR2 SASEGT. Trimming removed 3 bases at V and 6 bases at J, with 15 bases between. CDR3 coding DNA: TGTGCCAGCAGTGAGGAAACGGGAGTGGTCAATGAGCAGTTCTTC. This codes for CASSEETGVVNEQFF.